This T cell receptor (beta chain) appears in the sequencing data of a study of a mutant IDH1 vaccine in newly diagnosed glioma. The overall study: Vaccines began 4-6 weeks after radiotherapy alone, or with temozolomide cycles. Most had both radiotherapy and temozolomide beforehand; others had only one.

Details on this clone: The antigen is not known.

Documented time point: week 11, during vaccination. In every dose of vaccine, 300 ug of mutant IDH1 20-mer peptide was given alongside topical imiquimod. Donors harbored newly found WHO grade 3 or 4 IDH1-mutant, ATRX-lost astrocytomas. Germline V gives CDR1 GTSNPN, CDR2 SVGIG (reference sequence). J was trimmed by 7 bases and V by 2 bases; bases with no gene match: 5. The CDR3 length is 14 residues. Assay: immunoSEQ multiplex PCR; the TCRdb copy retains only in-frame clones and omits some. The repertoire holds fewer than 150,000 clones, with under 90% as singletons. The sample in question was PBMCs, obtained from a glioma patient whose treatment included an IDH1 peptide vaccine. This TCR derives from a woman aged 45-60 years with glioma. The chain uses TRBV30 and TRBJ1-6, with 7 bases matching TRBD1. For the CDR3, the DNA is TGTGCCTGGAGTATTGCAGGGGGGAATTCACCCCTCCACTTT. Translation: CAWSIAGGNSPLHF.